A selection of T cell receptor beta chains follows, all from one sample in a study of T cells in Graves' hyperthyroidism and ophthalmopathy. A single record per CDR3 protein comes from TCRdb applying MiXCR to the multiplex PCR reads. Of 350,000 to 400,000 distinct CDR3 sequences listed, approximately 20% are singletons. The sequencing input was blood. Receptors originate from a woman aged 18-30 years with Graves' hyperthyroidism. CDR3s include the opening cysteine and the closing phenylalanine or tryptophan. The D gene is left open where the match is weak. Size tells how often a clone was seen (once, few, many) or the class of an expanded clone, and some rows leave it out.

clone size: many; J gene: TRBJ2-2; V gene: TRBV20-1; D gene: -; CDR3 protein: CSARDGGANTGELFF; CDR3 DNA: TGCAGTGCTAGAGATGGCGGCGCGAACACCGGGGAGCTGTTTTTT
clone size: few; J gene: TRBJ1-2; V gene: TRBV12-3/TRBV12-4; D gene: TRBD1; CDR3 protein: CASSPRGQDGYTF; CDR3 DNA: TGTGCCAGCAGCCCACGCGGACAGGATGGCTACACCTTC
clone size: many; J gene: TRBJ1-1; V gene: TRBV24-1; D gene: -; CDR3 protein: CATSDLPRLTEAFF; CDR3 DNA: TGTGCCACCAGTGATTTGCCCCGATTGACTGAAGCTTTCTTT
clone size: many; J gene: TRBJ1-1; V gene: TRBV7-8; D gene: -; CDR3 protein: CASSLKAREAEAFF; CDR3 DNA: TGTGCCAGCAGCTTAAAGGCTAGGGAAGCGGAAGCTTTCTTT
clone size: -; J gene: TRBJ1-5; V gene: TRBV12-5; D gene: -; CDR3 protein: CASGLISGGAYQPQHF; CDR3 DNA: TGTGCTAGTGGTTTGATAAGTGGGGGCGCTTATCAGCCCCAGCATTTT
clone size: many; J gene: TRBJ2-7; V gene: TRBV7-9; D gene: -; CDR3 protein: CASSPFPSTDEQYF; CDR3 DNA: TGTGCCAGCAGCCCCTTCCCAAGCACGGACGAGCAGTACTTC
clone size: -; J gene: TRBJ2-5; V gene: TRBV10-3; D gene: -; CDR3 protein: CAISTTGLETQYF; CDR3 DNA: TGTGCCATCAGTACGACCGGTTTGGAGACCCAGTACTTC
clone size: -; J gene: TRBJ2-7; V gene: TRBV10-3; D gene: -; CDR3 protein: CAIAEGSYEQYF; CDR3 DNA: TGTGCCATCGCTGAGGGGTCCTACGAGCAGTACTTC
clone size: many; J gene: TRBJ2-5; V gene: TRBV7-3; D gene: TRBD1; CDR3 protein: CASSLTPGGIETQYF; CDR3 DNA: TGTGCCAGCAGCTTAACACCAGGGGGTATTGAGACCCAGTACTTC
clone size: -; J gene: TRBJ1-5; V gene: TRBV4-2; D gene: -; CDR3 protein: CASSQGGQRDQPQHF; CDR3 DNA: TGTGCCAGCAGCCAAGGGGGGCAGAGAGATCAGCCCCAGCATTTT
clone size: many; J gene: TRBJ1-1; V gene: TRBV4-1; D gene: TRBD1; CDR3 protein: CASSQDFGTGTLGTEAFF; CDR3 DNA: TGCGCCAGCAGCCAAGACTTCGGGACAGGGACTTTGGGCACTGAAGCTTTCTTT
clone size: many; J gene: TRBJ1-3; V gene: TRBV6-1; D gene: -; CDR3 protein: CASSPQGFGNTIYF; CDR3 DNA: TGTGCCAGCAGCCCACAGGGCTTTGGAAACACCATATATTTT
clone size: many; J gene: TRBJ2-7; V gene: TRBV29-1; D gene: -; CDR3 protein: CSVGSLYEQYF; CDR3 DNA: TGCAGCGTTGGGTCCCTCTACGAGCAGTACTTC
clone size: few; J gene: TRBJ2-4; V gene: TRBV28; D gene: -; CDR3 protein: CASSLKNIKYF; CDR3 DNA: TGTGCCAGCAGTCTCAAAAACATTAAGTACTTC
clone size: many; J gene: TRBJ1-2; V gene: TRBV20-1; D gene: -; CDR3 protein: CSARDAGSRSYPGYGYTF; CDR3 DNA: TGCAGTGCTAGAGATGCCGGCAGTAGGTCTTATCCCGGCTATGGCTACACCTTC
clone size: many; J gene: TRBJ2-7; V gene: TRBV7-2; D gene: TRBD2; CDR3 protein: CASSLALAGVYEQYF; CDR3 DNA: TGTGCCAGCAGCTTAGCACTAGCGGGGGTATACGAGCAGTACTTC
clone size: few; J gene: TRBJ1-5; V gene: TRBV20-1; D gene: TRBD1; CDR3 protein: CSARTGGISQPQHF; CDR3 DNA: TGCAGTGCTAGGACAGGGGGCATCAGTCAGCCCCAGCATTTT
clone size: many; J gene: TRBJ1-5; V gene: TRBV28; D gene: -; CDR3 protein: CASIRAGQLQPQHF; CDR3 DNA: TGTGCCAGCATACGGGCAGGGCAACTTCAGCCCCAGCATTTT
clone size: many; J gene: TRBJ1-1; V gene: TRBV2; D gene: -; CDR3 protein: CASGLGGGSTEAFF; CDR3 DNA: TGTGCCAGCGGTTTGGGGGGCGGTAGCACTGAAGCTTTCTTT
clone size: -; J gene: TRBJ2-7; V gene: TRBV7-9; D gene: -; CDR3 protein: CASSLDGLSSYEQYF; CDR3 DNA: TGTGCCAGCAGCTTAGACGGGTTAAGCTCCTACGAGCAGTACTTC
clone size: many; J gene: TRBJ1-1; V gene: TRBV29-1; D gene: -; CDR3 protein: CSVEQRQAVGTEAFF; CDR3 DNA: TGCAGCGTGGAACAACGGCAGGCCGTTGGGACTGAAGCTTTCTTT
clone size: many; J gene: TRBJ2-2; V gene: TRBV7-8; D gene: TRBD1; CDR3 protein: CASSLQGADTGELFF; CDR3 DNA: TGTGCCAGCAGTTTACAGGGGGCAGACACCGGGGAGCTGTTTTTT
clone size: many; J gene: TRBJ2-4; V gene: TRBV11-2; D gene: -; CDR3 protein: CASSLAALAKNIQYF; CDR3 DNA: TGTGCCAGCAGCTTAGCAGCCTTAGCCAAAAACATTCAGTACTTC
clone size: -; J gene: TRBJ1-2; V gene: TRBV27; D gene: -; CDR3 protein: CASSFGLANYGYTF; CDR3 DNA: TGTGCCAGCAGTTTCGGTCTGGCGAACTATGGCTACACCTTC
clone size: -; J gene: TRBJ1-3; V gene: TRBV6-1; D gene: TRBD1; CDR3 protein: CASRLTGSGNTIYF; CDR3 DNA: TGTGCCAGCAGGCTGACAGGGTCTGGAAACACCATATATTTT
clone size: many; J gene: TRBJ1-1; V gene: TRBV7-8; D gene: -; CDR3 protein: CASSFFIQPTEAFF; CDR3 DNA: TGTGCCAGCAGCTTTTTCATCCAGCCCACTGAAGCTTTCTTT
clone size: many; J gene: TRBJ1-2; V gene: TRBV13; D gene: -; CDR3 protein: CASSQRTDPNYGYTF; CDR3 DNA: TGTGCCAGCAGCCAAAGGACAGATCCTAACTATGGCTACACCTTC
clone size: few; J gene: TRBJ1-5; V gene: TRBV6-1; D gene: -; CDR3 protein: CASNDFTPGDQPQHF; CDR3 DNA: TGTGCCAGCAACGACTTTACCCCAGGGGATCAGCCCCAGCATTTT
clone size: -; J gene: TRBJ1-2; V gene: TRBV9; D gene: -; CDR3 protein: CASGSGGLRGYTF; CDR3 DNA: TGTGCCAGCGGATCTGGGGGGCTCCGTGGCTACACCTTC
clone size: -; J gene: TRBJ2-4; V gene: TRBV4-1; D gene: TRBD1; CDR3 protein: CASSQVRDRINIQYF; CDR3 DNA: TGCGCCAGCAGCCAGGTCCGGGACAGAATAAACATTCAGTACTTC
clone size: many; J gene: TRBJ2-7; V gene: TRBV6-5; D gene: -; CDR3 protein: CASSYGLGRGYEQYF; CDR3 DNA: TGTGCCAGCAGTTACGGTCTAGGCCGGGGTTACGAGCAGTACTTC
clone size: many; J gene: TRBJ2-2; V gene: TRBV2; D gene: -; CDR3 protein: CASNPRSAGTGELFF; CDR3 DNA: TGTGCCAGCAATCCCAGGAGCGCAGGGACCGGGGAGCTGTTTTTT
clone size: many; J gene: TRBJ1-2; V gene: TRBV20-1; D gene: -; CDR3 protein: CSAKTTRADYGYTF; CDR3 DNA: TGCAGTGCTAAAACCACAAGGGCGGACTATGGCTACACCTTC
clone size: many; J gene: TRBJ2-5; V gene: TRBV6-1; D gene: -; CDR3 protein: CASSDPRQHQETQYF; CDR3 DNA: TGTGCCAGCAGTGATCCGCGGCAACACCAAGAGACCCAGTACTTC
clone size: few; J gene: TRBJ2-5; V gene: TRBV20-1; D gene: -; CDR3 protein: CSAPARGRGETQYF; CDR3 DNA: TGCAGTGCTCCGGCCCGGGGCCGGGGAGAGACCCAGTACTTC
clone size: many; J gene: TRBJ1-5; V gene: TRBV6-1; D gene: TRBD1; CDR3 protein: CASSRDRTNQPQHF; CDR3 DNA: TGTGCCAGCAGTAGGGACAGAACTAATCAGCCCCAGCATTTT
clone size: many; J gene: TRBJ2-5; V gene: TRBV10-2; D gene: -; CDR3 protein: CASSRGIQETQYF; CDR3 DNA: TGCGCCAGCAGCCGGGGGATCCAAGAGACCCAGTACTTC
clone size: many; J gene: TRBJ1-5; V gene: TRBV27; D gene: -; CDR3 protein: CASTIGGNQPQHF; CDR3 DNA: TGTGCCAGCACAATAGGGGGCAATCAGCCCCAGCATTTT
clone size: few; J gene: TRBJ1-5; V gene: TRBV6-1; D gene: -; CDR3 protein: CASTLRQGNQPQHF; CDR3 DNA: TGTGCCAGCACCTTAAGACAAGGGAATCAGCCCCAGCATTTT
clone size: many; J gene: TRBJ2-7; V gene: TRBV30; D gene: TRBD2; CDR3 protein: CAWSDFGREAYEQYF; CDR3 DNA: TGTGCCTGGAGTGATTTCGGACGGGAGGCCTACGAGCAGTACTTC
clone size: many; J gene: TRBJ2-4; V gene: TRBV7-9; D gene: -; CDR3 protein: CASSRTGTFKNIQYF; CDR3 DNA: TGTGCCAGCAGCAGAACCGGGACATTTAAAAACATTCAGTACTTC
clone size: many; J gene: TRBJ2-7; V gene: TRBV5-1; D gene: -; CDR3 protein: CASSFSANQYEQYF; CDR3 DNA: TGCGCCAGCAGCTTCTCCGCCAACCAGTACGAGCAGTACTTC
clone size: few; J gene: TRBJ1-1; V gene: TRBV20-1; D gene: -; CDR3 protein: CSASWGKENTEAFF; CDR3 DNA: TGCAGTGCTAGTTGGGGCAAAGAGAACACTGAAGCTTTCTTT
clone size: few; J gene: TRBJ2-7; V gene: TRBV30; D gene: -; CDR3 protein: CAWSEGGHSYEQYF; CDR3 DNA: TGTGCCTGGAGTGAAGGTGGTCATTCCTACGAGCAGTACTTC
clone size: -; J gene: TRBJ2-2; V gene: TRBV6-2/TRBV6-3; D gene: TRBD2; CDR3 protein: CASSYSVAGGLGTGELFF; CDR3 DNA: TGTGCCAGCAGTTACTCGGTAGCGGGGGGGCTCGGGACCGGGGAGCTGTTTTTT